This T cell receptor (beta chain) was identified in a study of blood T cell repertoires in COVID-19. TCRdb's table, derived via immunoSEQ multiplex PCR, lists solely in-frame clones and lacks some. The sample has 90,000 to 120,000 clones, around 85% seen once; the top ten hold about 2.5%. Cohorts were assigned according to the clinical history that participants reported. Germline lookup yields CDR1 SGHTS and CDR2 YDEGEE. V gave up 3 bases and J gave up 7 bases; unmatched junction bases: 2. This CDR3 contains 14 residues. The sequence was collected from a woman aged 50 to 60 who had recovered from COVID-19. Sequencing was carried out using PBMCs or T cells enriched from blood (not recorded which). J is TRBJ2-1 and V is TRBV5-8; 12 positions agree with TRBD2. The CDR3 nucleotides read TGTGCCAGCAGCTGGACTAGCGGGAATAATGAGCAGTTCTTC. Its translation: CASSWTSGNNEQFF.